This TCR beta chain originates from a study of shared clonotypes between healthy human individuals. For the study at large: CD4 naive and CD4 memory each took three plates per donor, while CD8 naive took two and CD8 memory one. Study findings and constraints: Although depth was large, rarefaction showed that sequencing of the sorted subsets was incomplete. Sequencing depth was expected to influence donor clonotype sharing.

Libraries were prepared by immunoSEQ multiplex PCR; TCRdb keeps only in-frame clonotypes and omits some of them. The sample yields 2,100,000 or so clones, approximately 96% seen once. In regard to this clone: Its specificity is unknown.

Adult Caucasians living in Nashville, Tennessee made up all of the donors. CDR3 size: 14 residues. Germline V gene lookup returns CDR1 LNHNV and CDR2 YYDKDF (reference sequence). Deletions cut 3 bases from V and 6 bases from J, with 13 bases between. The chain recombines TRBV15 with TRBJ2-3; perhaps TRBD2 as D (5 bases). This clonotype was sampled from a man aged 18-30 years in good health. Sequenced input: naive CD4+ T cells sorted from blood. Subset: CD45RA+ positively selected. CDR3 DNA sequence: TGTGCCACCAGCAGGGACGGCGGCGGGGATACGCAGTATTTT. Translating it yields CATSRDGGGDTQYF.